Listed here are 24 T cell receptor beta chains from one sample, sequenced in a study of blood T cell repertoires in COVID-19. The method was immunoSEQ multiplex PCR; TCRdb's version includes in-frame clones alone and lacks a portion of them. Of a few hundred thousand clones in the sample, around 91% were seen once. The sample consisted of peripheral blood. Source of these receptors: a woman aged 55-70 years with COVID-19, enrolled during active disease.

This chain connects TRBV7-2 to TRBJ2-2; TRBD1 matches 10 bases. CDR1 is SGHTA and CDR2 is FQGNSA in the germline V gene. After removal of 6 bases from V and 5 bases from J, the junction contained 6 bases not matched to a gene. This CDR3 spans 15 amino acids. This CDR3 is CASRTGTGETGELFF. The DNA for the CDR3 is TGTGCCAGCAGAACCGGGACAGGGGAGACCGGGGAGCTGTTTTTT.

This chain uses TRBV6-1 with TRBJ2-4; 11 bases match TRBD1. Germline V gene data show CDR1 as MNHNS and CDR2 as SASEGT. This CDR3 is built from 18 residues. J lost 2 bases, V lost 4 bases, and 10 bases had no gene match. CDR3 sequence (DNA): TGTGCCAGCAGTGGAGGACAGGGGGCTCTAAGAACCAAAAACATTCAGTACTTC. Its translation: CASSGGQGALRTKNIQYF.

V gene TRBV5-1 combines with J gene TRBJ1-1; D is possibly TRBD1 (6 bases). Trimming took 2 bases from V and 3 from J, leaving 17 bases between them. This CDR3 has 16 residues. Germline V gene sequence: CDR1 SGHRS, CDR2 YFSETQ. CDR3 bases: TGCGCCAGCAGCTTTCGACAGGTACGTCTGGACACTGAAGCTTTCTTT. This codes for CASSFRQVRLDTEAFF.

The V call is TRBV9, the J call TRBJ2-7; 8 positions agree with TRBD2. The J segment lost 3 bases and the V segment lost 0 bases, leaving 8 bases of the junction unmatched. The CDR3 extends over 16 amino acids. Germline V gene lookup returns CDR1 SGDLS and CDR2 YYNGEE. CDR3 amino acids: CASSVGGLEPIYEQYF. The CDR3 DNA reads as TGTGCCAGCAGCGTAGGGGGACTAGAGCCGATCTACGAGCAGTACTTC.

This clone appeared once. This chain links TRBV27 with TRBJ2-2; possibly TRBD2 for D (7 bases). CDR1 MNHEY and CDR2 SMNVEV come from the germline V gene (reference sequence). The CDR3 is 13 residues long. Trimming shortened V by 4 bases and J by 6 bases, and 9 bases separated the two germline ends. DNA for the CDR3: TGTGCCAGCAGTTGGGAGGGGGCCGGGGAGCTGTTTTTT. It specifies CASSWEGAGELFF.

V gene TRBV7-2 combines with J gene TRBJ2-1, with 9 nucleotides matching TRBD2. J was trimmed by 4 bases and V by 11 bases; bases with no gene match: 9. Germline V gives CDR1 SGHTA, CDR2 FQGNSA. The CDR3 extends over 14 amino acids. The CDR3 region has the DNA TGTGCCGGTTATAGCGGGGGCTCTTACAATGAGCAGTTCTTC. Protein: CAGYSGGSYNEQFF.

This chain uses TRBV3-1 (or the pseudogene TRBV3-2) with TRBJ1-3; 8 bases are a match to TRBD1. CDR3 size: 15 residues. V dropped 5 bases and J dropped 3; count of bases not matched to a gene: 6. Germline V gene lookup returns CDR1 LGHDT and CDR2 YNNKEL (reference sequence). The CDR3 is CASSAQGAVGNTIYF. DNA of the CDR3: TGTGCCAGCAGCGCGCAGGGGGCGGTTGGAAACACCATATATTTT.

The chain recombines TRBV6-2 or TRBV6-3 with TRBJ1-5; TRBD1 might be the D (5 bases). Germline CDR1 reads MNHEY; CDR2 reads SVGEGT. V was clipped by 0 bases and J by 4 bases, with 16 bases between them. The CDR3 spans 17 residues. The chain's CDR3 is CASSYSLGGARNQPQHF. The CDR3 DNA reads as TGTGCCAGCAGTTACTCGTTGGGCGGGGCGCGGAATCAGCCCCAGCATTTT.

As DNA, the CDR3 is TGTGCCAGCAGCCAAGACAGGTACACTGAAGCTTTCTTT. Translation gives CASSQDRYTEAFF. V and J are TRBV14 and TRBJ1-1, with D hard to call. The germline V gene has CDR1 SGHDN and CDR2 FVKESK. The CDR3 covers 13 residues. The germline V and J ends were trimmed by 0 bases and 3 bases, with 5 bases remaining between them. Filled out from reference TRBV14 and TRBJ1-1, the complete variable domain reads EAGVTQFPSHSVIEKGQTVTLRCDPISGHDNLYWYRRVMGKEIKFLLHFVKESKQDESGMPNNRFLAERTGGTYSTLKVQPAELEDSGVYFCASSQDRYTEAFFGQGTRLTVV.

The chain employs TRBV3-1 (or the pseudogene TRBV3-2) and TRBJ1-1; D is possibly TRBD1 (6 bases). The V end lost 5 bases, the J end lost 5 bases, and 15 bases lay between the germline ends. Germline loops: CDR1 LGHDT, CDR2 YNNKEL (reference sequence). CDR3 length: 14 amino acids. This CDR3 is CASSWGPGATEAFF. CDR3 coding DNA: TGTGCCAGCAGCTGGGGTCCAGGGGCTACTGAAGCTTTCTTT.

V usage is TRBV7-2 and J usage is TRBJ2-7; perhaps TRBD1 as D (5 bases). Trimming stripped 2 bases from V and 3 bases from J, with 14 bases between. The CDR3 consists of 15 residues. CDR1 and CDR2 (germline): SGHTA, FQGNSA. Here the CDR3 DNA reads TGTGCCAGCAGCTTAACCCCGACAGTAAGCTACGAGCAGTACTTC. This sequence encodes CASSLTPTVSYEQYF.

This chain joins TRBV9 and TRBJ1-4; TRBD1 matches 9 bases. The V and J ends lost 4 bases and 5 bases, in that order; junction bases with no gene match: 6. The germline V gene encodes CDR1 SGDLS and CDR2 YYNGEE. The CDR3 is 15 residues long. CDR3 sequence reads: CASSTRTGENEKLFF. The CDR3 coding sequence is TGTGCCAGCAGCACCCGGACAGGGGAGAATGAAAAACTGTTTTTT.

This clone appeared a single time. The chain is built from TRBV19 and TRBJ1-2, with D unclear. The CDR3 spans 14 residues. CDR1 and CDR2 from the germline V gene are LNHDA and SQIVND (reference sequence). The V and J ends lost 7 bases and 4 bases respectively, with 16 bases between them. The CDR3 DNA reads TGTGCCAGTAAACCCGGGAGGGAACGCTATGGCTACACCTTC. Its protein is CASKPGRERYGYTF.

The chain carries TRBV29-1 and TRBJ2-1; 11 positions agree with TRBD2. The J segment lost 5 bases and the V segment lost 6 bases, leaving 6 bases of the junction unmatched. The germline gives CDR1 SQVTM, CDR2 ANQGSEA. The CDR3 spans 14 residues. The CDR3 nucleotides read TGCAGCGTCCCAAGGGGACTAGCGGACAATGAGCAGTTCTTC. Its translation is CSVPRGLADNEQFF.

The rearrangement uses TRBV23-1 and TRBJ1-3, with unresolved D. TRBV23-1 counts as an open reading frame of uncertain function. The CDR3 is 16 residues long. Trimming cost V 2 bases and J 4 bases, with 15 bases left between them. CDR3 residues: CASSQRIGGEGNTIYF. CDR3 DNA: TGCGCCAGCAGTCAACGTATCGGCGGGGAAGGAAACACCATATATTTT.

This clone appeared a single time. The rearrangement links TRBV18 to TRBJ1-1; no clear D gene. Trimming took off 2 bases at V and 6 bases at J, with 25 bases between the two ends. CDR3 length equals 18 residues. Germline V gene lookup returns CDR1 KGHSH and CDR2 LQKENI. The chain's CDR3 is CASSPYYWEMKSSAEAFF. Written as DNA, the CDR3 is TGTGCCAGCTCACCATACTATTGGGAGATGAAATCGAGCGCTGAAGCTTTCTTT.

The V call is TRBV3-1 (or the pseudogene TRBV3-2), the J call TRBJ2-1; 8 bases agree with TRBD2. With V trimmed by 4 bases and J by 1 base, 3 bases remained unmatched. The germline CDR1 and CDR2 sequences are LGHDT and YNNKEL (reference sequence). The CDR3 loop spans 15 amino acids. CDR3 protein: CASSPGLGSYNEQFF. In DNA form, the CDR3 reads TGTGCCAGCAGCCCGGGACTAGGTTCCTACAATGAGCAGTTCTTC.

This chain joins TRBV7-2 and TRBJ1-6; D unresolved. The V gene lost 1 base and the J gene lost 7 bases, with 17 bases spanning the gap. The V gene's germline CDR1 is SGHTA and CDR2 FQGNSA. The CDR3 runs to 17 residues. CDR3 protein: CASSLVSGRGGNSPLHF. The CDR3 nucleotides read TGTGCCAGCAGCTTAGTTTCTGGGCGGGGTGGCAATTCACCCCTCCACTTT.

J is TRBJ1-2 and V is TRBV4-1; 7 bases fit TRBD1. J gave up 8 bases and V 0 bases, and 9 bases lay outside the gene matches. Germline values: CDR1 MGHRA, CDR2 YSYEKL. The CDR3 is 15 residues long. CDR3 loop: CASSQEVRQGVGYTF. CDR3 DNA sequence: TGCGCCAGCAGCCAAGAAGTGCGACAGGGAGTAGGCTACACCTTC.

This clone was counted once. Additional DNA sequences in this sample encode the identical CDR3. This chain uses TRBV7-9 with TRBJ1-2, with D possibly TRBD1 on 5 matching bases. This CDR3 has 13 amino acids. The V and J ends lost 6 bases and 2 bases respectively, with 10 bases between them. The germline CDR1 and CDR2 sequences are SEHNR and FQNEAQ (reference sequence). This CDR3 reads CASSLDTNYGYTF. The CDR3 DNA follows: TGTGCCAGCAGTCTGGACACGAACTATGGCTACACCTTC.

This chain uses TRBV7-9 with TRBJ1-4, with D unclear. The germline V and J ends were trimmed by 10 bases and 7 bases, with 19 bases remaining between them. The CDR3 has 14 amino acids. The germline V gene encodes CDR1 SEHNR and CDR2 FQNEAQ (reference sequence). DNA for the CDR3: TGTGCCATCCTCCACCAGGAACGAAGTGAAAAACTGTTTTTT. Its translation is CAILHQERSEKLFF.

This sequence joins TRBV7-8 and TRBJ1-5, with TRBD1 identical over 7 bases. J was trimmed by 7 bases and V by 5 bases; bases with no gene match: 11. CDR1 is SGHVS and CDR2 is FQNEAQ in the germline V gene. This CDR3 is built from 15 residues. CDR3 nucleotides: TGTGCCAGCAGCCCAAGCAGGGGGGTCGGGCAGCCCCAGCATTTT. It is translated as CASSPSRGVGQPQHF.

The chain recombines TRBV10-3 with TRBJ2-7, with 10 bases fitting TRBD1. This CDR3 is built from 15 residues. Unmatched junction bases numbered 3, after V lost 2 bases and J lost 2 bases. In germline, CDR1 is ENHRY, CDR2 SYGVKD. The DNA for the CDR3 is TGTGCCATCAGTGAGGCGGGACAGGGGACCTACGAGCAGTACTTC. Protein sequence: CAISEAGQGTYEQYF.

This clone showed up just once. The CDR3 region has the DNA TGTGCCAGCAGTAATGACAGGGGGACCTACGAGCAGTACTTC. Translated: CASSNDRGTYEQYF. This chain links TRBV27 with TRBJ2-7, with 9 bases that match TRBD1. The CDR3 sequence is 14 residues long. Germline trimming cut 5 bases from V and 2 bases from J; bases unmatched to any gene: 4. Germline loops: CDR1 MNHEY, CDR2 SMNVEV (reference sequence).